The clone carrying this T cell receptor beta chain was seen many times. What it recognizes is unknown. These data come from a study of metastatic and nonmetastatic thyroid tumors. Study-wide background: For malignant and benign thyroid patients, tumor or nodule tissue and blood were the sources whose repertoires were compared. Study outcomes and limitations: Reported TCR beta diversity, measured in blood and tumor, was significantly higher for malignant thyroid tumors than for benign nodules.

From germline, CDR1 is GTSNPN and CDR2 SVGIG (reference sequence). V shed 2 bases and J 1 base; nucleotides not matched to a gene: 7. There are 16 residues in the CDR3. Before thyroid surgery, none of the patients had received any treatment. TCRdb re-called clones from the PCR reads using MiXCR. The sample lists 19,000 or so clones, 30% to 35% occurring once. Source material: adjacent normal tissue. The V gene is TRBV30, the J gene TRBJ2-3, with 9 bases identical to TRBD2. This TCR was sampled from a female donor with papillary thyroid cancer or a benign thyroid nodule (not recorded which). Some clones in this sample may be carry-over from other donors' samples. CDR3 sequence reads: CAWSIGAGGRTDTQYF. The CDR3 nucleotides read TGTGCCTGGAGTATCGGAGCGGGGGGACGCACAGATACGCAGTATTTT.